This T cell receptor (beta chain) was captured by sequencing in a study of blood T cell repertoires in COVID-19. Turning to the study itself: Collection of acute and convalescent COVID-19 samples took place in the United States, Italy and Spain. Sample material is recorded as cDNA or gDNA derived from T cells, B-cell-depleted T cells, or PBMCs.

The CDR3 spans 13 residues. V shed 7 bases, J shed 3 bases, and the junction held 4 bases outside the gene matches. Germline CDR1 is MNHEY and CDR2 is SVGAGI. As originally analysed: Nucleated cell number was recorded as an estimate derived from reference gene primer amplification. The method was immunoSEQ multiplex PCR; TCRdb's version includes in-frame clones alone and lacks a portion of them. The V and J calls and clone size are taken from that table; D and trimming were inferred from the DNA. The sample holds roughly 200,000 clones, approximately 80% seen once. Participants spanned ages about 18 to 95 years and resided in 20 to 30 US areas.

This chain uses TRBV6-5 with TRBJ1-2, with TRBD1 matching 8 bases. The sequence came from a man in his forties who had recovered from COVID-19. The sample was PBMCs or T cells enriched from blood (not recorded which). The CDR3 is CASIIRGHYGYTF. Here the CDR3 DNA reads TGTGCCAGCATCATCAGGGGGCACTATGGCTACACCTTC.